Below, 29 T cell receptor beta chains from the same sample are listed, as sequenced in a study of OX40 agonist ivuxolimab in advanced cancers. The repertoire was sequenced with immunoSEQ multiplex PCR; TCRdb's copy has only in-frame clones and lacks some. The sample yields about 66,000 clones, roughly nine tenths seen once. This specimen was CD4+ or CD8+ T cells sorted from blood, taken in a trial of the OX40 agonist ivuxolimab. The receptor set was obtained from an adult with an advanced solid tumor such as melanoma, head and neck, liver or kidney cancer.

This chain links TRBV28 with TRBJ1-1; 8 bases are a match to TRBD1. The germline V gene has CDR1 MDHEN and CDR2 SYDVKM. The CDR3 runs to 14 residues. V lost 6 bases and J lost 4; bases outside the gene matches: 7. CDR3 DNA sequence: TGTGCCAGCAGGAAATGGGACAGGACCACTGAAGCTTTCTTT. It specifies CASRKWDRTTEAFF.

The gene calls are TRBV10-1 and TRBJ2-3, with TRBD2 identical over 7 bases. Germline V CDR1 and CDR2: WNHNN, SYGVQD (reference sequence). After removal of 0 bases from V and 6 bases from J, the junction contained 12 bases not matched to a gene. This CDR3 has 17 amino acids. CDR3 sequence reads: CASSESGRSGKSDTQYF. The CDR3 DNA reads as TGCGCCAGCAGTGAGTCTGGACGGAGCGGGAAGTCGGATACGCAGTATTTT.

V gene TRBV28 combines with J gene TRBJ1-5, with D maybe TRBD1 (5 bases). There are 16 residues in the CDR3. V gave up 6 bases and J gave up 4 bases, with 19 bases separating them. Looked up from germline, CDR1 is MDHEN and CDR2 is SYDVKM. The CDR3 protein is CASSTLQGPSNQPQHF. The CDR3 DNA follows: TGTGCCAGCAGCACCCTCCAGGGACCGTCTAATCAGCCCCAGCATTTT.

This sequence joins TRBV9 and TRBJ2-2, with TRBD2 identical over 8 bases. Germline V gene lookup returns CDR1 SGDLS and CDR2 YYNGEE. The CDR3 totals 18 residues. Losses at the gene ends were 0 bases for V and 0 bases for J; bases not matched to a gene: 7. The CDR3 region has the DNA TGTGCCAGCAGCGTAGCTCAGCGGGAGAGCGCGAACACCGGGGAGCTGTTTTTT. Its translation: CASSVAQRESANTGELFF. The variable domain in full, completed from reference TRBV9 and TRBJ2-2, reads DSGVTQTPKHLITATGQRVTLRCSPRSGDLSVYWYQQSLDQGLQFLIQYYNGEERAKGNILERFSAQQFPDLHSELNLSSLELGDSALYFCASSVAQRESANTGELFFGEGSRLTVL.

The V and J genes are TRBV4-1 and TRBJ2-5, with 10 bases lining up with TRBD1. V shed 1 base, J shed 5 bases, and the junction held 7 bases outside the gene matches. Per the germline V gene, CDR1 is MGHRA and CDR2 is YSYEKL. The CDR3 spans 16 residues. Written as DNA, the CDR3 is TGCGCCAGCAGCCAAGCCGGGACAGGGGTGTTGGAGACCCAGTACTTC. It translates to CASSQAGTGVLETQYF.

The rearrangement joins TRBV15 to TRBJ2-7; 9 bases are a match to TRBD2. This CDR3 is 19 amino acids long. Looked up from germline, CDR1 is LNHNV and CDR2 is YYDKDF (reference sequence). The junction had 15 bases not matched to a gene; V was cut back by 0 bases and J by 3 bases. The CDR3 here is CATSRDRWRSGGSNYEQYF. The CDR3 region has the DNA TGTGCCACCAGCAGAGATCGCTGGCGTAGCGGGGGCTCGAACTACGAGCAGTACTTC.

CDR3 sequence (DNA): TGTGCCAGCAGCTCGGAGCCCGGGTCCCAGCATTTT. It translates to CASSSEPGSQHF. This chain connects TRBV7-9 to TRBJ1-5, with D uncertain. The germline V gene encodes CDR1 SEHNR and CDR2 FQNEAQ (reference sequence). The CDR3 contains 12 residues. V was trimmed by 4 bases and J by 11 bases, leaving 12 bases between them.

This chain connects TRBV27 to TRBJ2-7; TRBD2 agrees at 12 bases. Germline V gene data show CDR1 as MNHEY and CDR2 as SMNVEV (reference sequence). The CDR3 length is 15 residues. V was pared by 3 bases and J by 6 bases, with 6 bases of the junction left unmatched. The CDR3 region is CASSFLTSGRFEQYF. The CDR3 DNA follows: TGTGCCAGCAGTTTCCTCACTAGCGGGAGGTTCGAGCAGTACTTC.

The CDR3 coding sequence is TGTGCCAGCAGCCCCCGTTTGGGGCTCACCGGGGAGCTGTTTTTT. This sequence encodes CASSPRLGLTGELFF. The V gene is TRBV7-7, the J gene TRBJ2-2; TRBD1 might be the D (5 bases). This CDR3 has 15 amino acids. V was cut by 5 bases and J by 4 bases, with 14 bases left in between. Germline V gene lookup returns CDR1 SSHAT and CDR2 FNYEAQ (reference sequence).

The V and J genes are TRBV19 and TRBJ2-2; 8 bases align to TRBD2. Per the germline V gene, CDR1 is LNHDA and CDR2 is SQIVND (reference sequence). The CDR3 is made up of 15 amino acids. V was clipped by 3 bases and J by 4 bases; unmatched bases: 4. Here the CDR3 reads CASSIQRESTGELFF. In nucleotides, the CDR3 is TGTGCCAGTAGTATCCAGCGGGAGAGCACCGGGGAGCTGTTTTTT. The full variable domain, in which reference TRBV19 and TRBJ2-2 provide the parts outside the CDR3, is DGGITQSPKYLFRKEGQNVTLSCEQNLNHDAMYWYRQDPGQGLRLIYYSQIVNDFQKGDIAEGYSVSREKKESFPLTVTSAQKNPTAFYLCASSIQRESTGELFFGEGSRLTVL.

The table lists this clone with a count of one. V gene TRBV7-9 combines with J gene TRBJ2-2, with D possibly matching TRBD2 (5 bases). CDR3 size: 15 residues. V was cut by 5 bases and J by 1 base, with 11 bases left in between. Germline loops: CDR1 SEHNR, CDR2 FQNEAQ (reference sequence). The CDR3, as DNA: TGTGCCAGCAGCCGCGGACTGGTGAACACCGGGGAGCTGTTTTTT. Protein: CASSRGLVNTGELFF. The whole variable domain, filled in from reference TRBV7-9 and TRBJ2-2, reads DTGVSQNPRHKITKRGQNVTFRCDPISEHNRLYWYRQTLGQGPEFLTYFQNEAQLEKSRLLSDRFSAERPKGSFSTLEIQRTEQGDSAMYLCASSRGLVNTGELFFGEGSRLTVL.

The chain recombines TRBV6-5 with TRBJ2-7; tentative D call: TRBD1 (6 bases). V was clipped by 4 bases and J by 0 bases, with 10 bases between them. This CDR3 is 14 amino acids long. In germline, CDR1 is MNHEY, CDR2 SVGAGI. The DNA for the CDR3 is TGTGCCAGCAGTTTGACAGGCCTCTCCTACGAGCAGTACTTC. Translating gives CASSLTGLSYEQYF.

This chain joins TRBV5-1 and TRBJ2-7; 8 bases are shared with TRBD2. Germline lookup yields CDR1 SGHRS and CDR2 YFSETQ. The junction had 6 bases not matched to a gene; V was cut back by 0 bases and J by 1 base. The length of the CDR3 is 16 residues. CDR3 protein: CASSLAPAGGSYEQYF. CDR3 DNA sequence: TGCGCCAGCAGCTTGGCTCCTGCGGGAGGATCCTACGAGCAGTACTTC. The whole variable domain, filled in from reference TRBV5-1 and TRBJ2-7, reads KAGVTQTPRYLIKTRGQQVTLSCSPISGHRSVSWYQQTPGQGLQFLFEYFSETQRNKGNFPGRFSGRQFSNSRSEMNVSTLELGDSALYLCASSLAPAGGSYEQYFGPGTRLTVT.

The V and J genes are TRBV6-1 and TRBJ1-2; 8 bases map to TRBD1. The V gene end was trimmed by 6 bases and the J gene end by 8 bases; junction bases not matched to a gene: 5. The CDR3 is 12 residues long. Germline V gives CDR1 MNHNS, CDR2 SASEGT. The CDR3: CASSLTGGGYTF. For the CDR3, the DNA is TGTGCCAGCAGCCTTACAGGGGGAGGCTACACCTTC.

The CDR3 region is CASSNGGNTIYF. The CDR3 region has the DNA TGTGCCAGCTCCAACGGGGGAAACACCATATATTTT. The V gene is TRBV18, the J gene TRBJ1-3, with D hard to call. The CDR3 is made up of 12 amino acids. Trimming stripped 6 bases from V and 4 bases from J, with 7 bases between. The germline V gene has CDR1 KGHSH and CDR2 LQKENI.

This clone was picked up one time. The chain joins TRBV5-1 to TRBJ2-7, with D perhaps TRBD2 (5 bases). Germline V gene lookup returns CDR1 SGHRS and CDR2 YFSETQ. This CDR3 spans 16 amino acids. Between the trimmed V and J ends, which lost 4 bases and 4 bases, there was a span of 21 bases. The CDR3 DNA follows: TGCGCCAGCAGCAGAGGAGAGGGATCGATGGGGTACGAGCAGTACTTC. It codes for CASSRGEGSMGYEQYF.

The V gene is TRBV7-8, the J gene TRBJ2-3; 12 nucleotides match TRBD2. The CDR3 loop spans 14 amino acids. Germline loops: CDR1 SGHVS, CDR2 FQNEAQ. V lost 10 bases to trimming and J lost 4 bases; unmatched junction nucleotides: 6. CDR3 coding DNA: TGTGCCATCAAGACTAGCGGGAGTTCAGATACGCAGTATTTT. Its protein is CAIKTSGSSDTQYF.

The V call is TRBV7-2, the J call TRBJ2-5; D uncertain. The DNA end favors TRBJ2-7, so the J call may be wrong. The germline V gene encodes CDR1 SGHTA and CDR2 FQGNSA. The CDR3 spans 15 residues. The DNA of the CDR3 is TGTGCCAGCAGCCCCGATTGGGTTTCGATCTACGAGCAGTACTTC. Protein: CASSPDWVSIYEQYF.

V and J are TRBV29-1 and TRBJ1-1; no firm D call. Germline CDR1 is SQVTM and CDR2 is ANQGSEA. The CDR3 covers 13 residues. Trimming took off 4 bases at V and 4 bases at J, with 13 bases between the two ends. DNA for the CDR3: TGCAGCGTTGCTTCGGCAAGCGGCACTGAAGCTTTCTTT. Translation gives CSVASASGTEAFF. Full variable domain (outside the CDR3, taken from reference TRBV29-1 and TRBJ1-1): SAVISQKPSRDICQRGTSLTIQCQVDSQVTMMFWYRQQPGQSLTLIATANQGSEATYESGFVIDKFPISRPNLTFSTLTVSNMSPEDSSIYLCSVASASGTEAFFGQGTRLTVV.

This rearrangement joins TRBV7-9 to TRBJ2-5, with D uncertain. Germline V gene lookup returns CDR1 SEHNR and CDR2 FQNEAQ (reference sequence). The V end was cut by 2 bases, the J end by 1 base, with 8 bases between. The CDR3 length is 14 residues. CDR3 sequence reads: CASSLRWGQETQYF. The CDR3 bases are TGTGCCAGCAGCTTAAGGTGGGGCCAAGAGACCCAGTACTTC.

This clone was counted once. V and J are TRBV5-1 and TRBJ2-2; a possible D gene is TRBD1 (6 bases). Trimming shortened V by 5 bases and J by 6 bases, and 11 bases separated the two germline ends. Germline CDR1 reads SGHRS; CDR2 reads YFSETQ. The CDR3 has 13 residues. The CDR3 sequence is CASRDRLAGELFF. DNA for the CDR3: TGCGCCAGCAGGGACAGATTGGCCGGGGAGCTGTTTTTT.

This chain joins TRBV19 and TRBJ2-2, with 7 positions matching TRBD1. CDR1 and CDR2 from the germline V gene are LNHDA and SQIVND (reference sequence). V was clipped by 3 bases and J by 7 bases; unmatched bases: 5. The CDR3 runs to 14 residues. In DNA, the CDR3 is TGTGCCAGTAGTATTCGGCAGGGGGACGGGGAGCTGTTTTTT. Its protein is CASSIRQGDGELFF. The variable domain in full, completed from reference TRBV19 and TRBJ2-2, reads DGGITQSPKYLFRKEGQNVTLSCEQNLNHDAMYWYRQDPGQGLRLIYYSQIVNDFQKGDIAEGYSVSREKKESFPLTVTSAQKNPTAFYLCASSIRQGDGELFFGEGSRLTVL.

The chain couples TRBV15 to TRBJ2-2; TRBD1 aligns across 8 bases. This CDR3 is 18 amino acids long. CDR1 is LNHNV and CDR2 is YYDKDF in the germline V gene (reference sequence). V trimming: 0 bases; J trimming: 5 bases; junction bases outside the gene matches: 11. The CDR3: CATSRESGPGGSTGELFF. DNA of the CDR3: TGTGCCACCAGCAGAGAAAGTGGTCCAGGGGGCAGTACCGGGGAGCTGTTTTTT.

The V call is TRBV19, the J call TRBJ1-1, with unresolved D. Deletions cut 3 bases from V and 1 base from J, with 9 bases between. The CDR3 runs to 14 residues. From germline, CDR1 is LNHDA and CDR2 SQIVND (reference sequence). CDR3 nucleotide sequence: TGTGCCAGTAGTATTATTCCCTCGAACACTGAAGCTTTCTTT. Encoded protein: CASSIIPSNTEAFF.

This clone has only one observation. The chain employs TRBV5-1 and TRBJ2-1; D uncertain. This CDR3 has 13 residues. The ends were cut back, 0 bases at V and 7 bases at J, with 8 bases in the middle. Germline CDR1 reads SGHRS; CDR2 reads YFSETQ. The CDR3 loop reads CASSLETTNEQFF. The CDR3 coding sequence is TGCGCCAGCAGCTTGGAGACGACGAATGAGCAGTTCTTC.

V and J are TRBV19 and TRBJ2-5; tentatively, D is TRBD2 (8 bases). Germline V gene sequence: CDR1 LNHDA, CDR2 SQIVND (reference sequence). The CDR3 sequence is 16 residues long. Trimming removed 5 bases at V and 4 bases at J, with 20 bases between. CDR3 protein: CASSWDRDSGRETQYF. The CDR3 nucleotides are TGTGCCAGTAGTTGGGACCGGGACAGCGGGAGAGAGACCCAGTACTTC. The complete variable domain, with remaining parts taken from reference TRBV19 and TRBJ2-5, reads DGGITQSPKYLFRKEGQNVTLSCEQNLNHDAMYWYRQDPGQGLRLIYYSQIVNDFQKGDIAEGYSVSREKKESFPLTVTSAQKNPTAFYLCASSWDRDSGRETQYFGPGTRLLVL.

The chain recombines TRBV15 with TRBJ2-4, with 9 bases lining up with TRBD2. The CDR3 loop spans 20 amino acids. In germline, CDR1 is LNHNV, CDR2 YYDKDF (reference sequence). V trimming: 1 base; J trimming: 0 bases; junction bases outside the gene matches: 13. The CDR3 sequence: CATSRARSSGTILAKNIQYF. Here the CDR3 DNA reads TGTGCCACCAGCAGAGCGAGGTCTAGCGGGACTATACTAGCCAAAAACATTCAGTACTTC.

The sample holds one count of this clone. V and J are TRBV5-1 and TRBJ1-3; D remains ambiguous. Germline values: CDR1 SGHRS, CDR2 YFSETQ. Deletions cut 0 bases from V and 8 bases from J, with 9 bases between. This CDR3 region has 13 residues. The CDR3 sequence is CASSLDRVDTIYF. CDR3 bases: TGCGCCAGCAGCTTGGATAGGGTAGACACCATATATTTT.

The CDR3: CASSRMTPTFPDTQYF. The CDR3, as DNA: TGTGCCAGCAGCCGCATGACTCCCACTTTCCCAGATACGCAGTATTTT. The chain couples TRBV7-9 to TRBJ2-3, with D hard to call. V was pared by 5 bases and J by 4 bases, with 19 bases between. CDR1 is SEHNR, CDR2 FQNEAQ, per germline (reference sequence). The CDR3 sequence is 16 residues long. The full variable domain, completed using reference TRBV7-9 and TRBJ2-3, is DTGVSQNPRHKITKRGQNVTFRCDPISEHNRLYWYRQTLGQGPEFLTYFQNEAQLEKSRLLSDRFSAERPKGSFSTLEIQRTEQGDSAMYLCASSRMTPTFPDTQYFGPGTRLTVL.